This entry describes one T cell receptor (beta chain). The data originate from a study of blood T cell repertoires in COVID-19. Study-level information: There were acute and convalescent COVID-19 samples, and they came from the United States, Italy and Spain. Sources were T cells, B-cell-depleted T cells, or PBMCs; the material itself was cDNA or gDNA.

In the authors' workflow: Estimated nucleated cell counts came from reference gene primer amplification. TCRdb keeps only in-frame clones here, not all; method: immunoSEQ multiplex PCR. V and J calls and clone size come straight from that table; D and trimming were deduced from the DNA. The sample gives 650,000 to 800,000 clones, about 87% of which show up once; more than 0.25% is in the top ten. This receptor was obtained from a woman younger than 30 with acute or convalescent COVID-19. Input material: peripheral blood.

CDR3: CAWSTRGTSNTEAFF. CDR3 in DNA: TGTGCCTGGAGTACCCGGGGGACCTCGAACACTGAAGCTTTCTTT. The chain employs TRBV30 and TRBJ1-1, with D possibly TRBD1 on 5 matching bases. The CDR3 has 15 amino acids. Germline lookup yields CDR1 GTSNPN and CDR2 SVGIG (reference sequence). The V end was cut by 2 bases, the J end by 1 base, with 14 bases between.